This T cell receptor beta chain emerged from a study of OX40 agonist ivuxolimab in advanced cancers. Findings and caveats of the study: Several nonresponders also turned out to have low normalized T-cell clonal expansion.

Per the germline V gene, CDR1 is SGHKS and CDR2 is YYEKEE (reference sequence). Trimming removed 5 bases from V and 6 bases from J, with 18 bases in between. This CDR3 region has 14 residues. This table comes from immunoSEQ multiplex PCR, and its TCRdb copy is limited to in-frame clones, with some not included. Among about 34,000 clones listed, 81% were seen once. As concerns this clone: Its antigen is not identified.

The receptor was derived from an adult with an advanced solid tumor such as melanoma, head and neck, liver or kidney cancer. Source: CD4+ or CD8+ T cells sorted from blood, taken in a trial of the OX40 agonist ivuxolimab. V usage is TRBV5-5 and J usage is TRBJ2-7; D is unclear. Here the CDR3 reads CASSTRPGSGEQYF. The CDR3 DNA sequence: TGTGCCAGCAGTACCCGGCCGGGTTCTGGCGAGCAGTACTTC.